The entry below describes one TCR beta chain. There are many counts of this clonotype. No antigen is known for it. It has no much larger one-base neighbor in the sample; base qualities were not kept. The TCR beta CDR3 regions were amplified from RNA transcripts. The TCR CDR3 was subjected to a first round of RT-PCR using the HTBI primer set and the Qiagen OneStep RT-PCR kit. Libraries were constructed in a second round of multiplex PCR, after which size selection and purification were carried out. Libraries were sequenced paired-end with 100 bp reads on an Illumina HiSeq2000. Under the source paper's analysis protocol: Raw data were processed with SOAPnuke, discarding reads with adapters, uncalled bases, mean Phred below 15, or no exact constant-primer or identifier match. High-quality paired reads were merged with COPE v1.2.5, and unique nucleotide sequences were defined as clonotypes. MiTCR v1.1 was used to align the clonotypes against IMGT TRBV, TRBD and TRBJ reference segments. The analysis included only V-J combinations with a frequency above 0.0001, which together covered around 99% of the repertoires. The TCS score was defined as the ratio of F50 (clonal expansion) to E x V (chaos), calculated using BLOSUM62-based TCRdist between CDR3 peptides within each V-J. Welch's t-statistics and random forest reduced some 510 V-J features to 13, which were used in a naive Bayes classifier (R e1071). The similarity between thyroid and blood repertoires was quantified using the Morisita-Horn index. In TCRdb, the public reads were trimmed at Q25 with fastp and aligned with MiXCR, with productive beta chains retained. Rows with one shared CDR3 protein collapse into an entry with the most common genes and DNA. The authors' filters were not applied to this entry. Counted in this sample were around 760,000 distinct CDR3 sequences; 30% to 40% of them appeared once. Of the sample, around 32% is held by the ten largest clones.

This entry is derived from a study of T cells in Graves' hyperthyroidism and ophthalmopathy (dated by TCRdb to between 2018 and 2021). Study-wide context: Peripheral blood was collected at initial diagnosis, before any treatment. In addition, the study compared T-cell repertoires in thyroid tissue and in blood from roughly six Graves' hyperthyroidism patients. Prospective prediction of ophthalmopathy was tested in an independent validation cohort of 18 hyperthyroidism patients and some 17 patients who later progressed to ophthalmopathy. To identify TCR V-J signatures that set the groups apart, the researchers used a discovery cohort of 100 patients, made up of fewer than 50 with Graves' ophthalmopathy and 55 to 65 with stable Graves' hyperthyroidism. Following sampling, methimazole starting at 30 mg daily was given to hyperthyroidism patients, and high-dose intravenous methylprednisolone was given to ophthalmopathy patients. The paper describes TCR Vbeta CDR3 sequencing of around 130 peripheral blood samples, made up of fewer than 50 ophthalmopathy patients, 70 to 75 hyperthyroidism patients and around 17 progressor patients. The 80 to 100 discovery patients were randomly divided into training and test sets at a 7:3 ratio. The study at large found these results: During validation, the model predicted progression to ophthalmopathy a median of around six months ahead of onset, with just under 71% sensitivity and around 72% specificity. A 13 V-J signature model separated ophthalmopathy from stable hyperthyroidism, with approximately 86% sensitivity and roughly 82% specificity in cross-validation and 80%/75% in testing. Sample size was not statistically predetermined, and blinding of investigators to group allocation was not performed. Blood samples also contained most of the expanded thyroid clonotypes (frequency above 0.001), which suggests that blood repertoires may reflect thyroid immune responses.

Stable Graves' hyperthyroidism was defined as the absence of progression to ophthalmopathy over 18 months of follow-up. Hyperthyroidism patients were aged 18 to 65 years and newly diagnosed, with disease duration of less than 2 months. The study excluded patients with uncontrolled infections, other autoimmune diseases, pregnancy or lactation. Diagnoses relied on clinical symptoms, serum thyroxine and TRAb, thyroid ultrasound and orbital computed tomography. Ficoll-Paque density gradient centrifugation was used to isolate PBMCs from 8 to 10 ml of fresh peripheral blood. Trizol reagent was used to extract total RNA, and RNA quality was then checked on an Agilent 2100 Bioanalyzer. What was sequenced was blood. The receptor was isolated from a woman between 40 and 50 years old with Graves' hyperthyroidism.

The CDR3 corresponds to CAISGSPNTEAFF. The DNA is TGTGCCATCAGCGGTTCCCCGAACACTGAAGCTTTCTTT. The chain is made from TRBV10-3 and TRBJ1-1; the D segment cannot be called with confidence. The germline V gene encodes CDR1 ENHRY and CDR2 SYGVKD. Trimming costs V 6 bases and J 1 base, and their ends lie 9 bases apart. Inclusive of the bounding cysteine and phenylalanine, the CDR3 is 13 residues long. The retained sequence is limited to the CDR3, 39 bases, with the frame set at the first base.